This T cell receptor (beta chain) appears in the sequencing data of a study of blood T cell repertoires in COVID-19. At the level of the study: The study drew acute and convalescent COVID-19 samples from the United States, Italy and Spain.

Germline CDR1 is SGDLS and CDR2 is YYNGEE. The CDR3 has 16 residues. The ends lost 3 bases at V and 5 bases at J; junction bases unmatched: 8. In the original analysis: Nucleated cell counts were estimated from reference gene primer amplification. Here immunoSEQ multiplex PCR was the method, and the copy in TCRdb shows in-frame clones only, minus some. V and J calls and clone size are given by that table; D and trimming were obtained from the DNA. The sample shows roughly 150,000 clones, 80% to 90% of them seen only once. On this clone itself: Other DNA sequences of this sample code for an identical CDR3.

J is TRBJ2-5 and V is TRBV9; TRBD2 matches at 12 bases. The sequence came from a man between 60 and 75 years old with acute or convalescent COVID-19. Sequencing was performed on peripheral blood. CDR3 DNA: TGTGCCAGCAGCGGTGGGGCTAGCGGGGGGGCTGAGACCCAGTACTTC. Translating it yields CASSGGASGGAETQYF. Complete variable domain (other parts from reference TRBV9 and TRBJ2-5): DSGVTQTPKHLITATGQRVTLRCSPRSGDLSVYWYQQSLDQGLQFLIQYYNGEERAKGNILERFSAQQFPDLHSELNLSSLELGDSALYFCASSGGASGGAETQYFGPGTRLLVL.